This T cell receptor (beta chain) was recovered during a study of blood T cell repertoires in COVID-19. As for the study in general: Material from acute and convalescent COVID-19 was sourced from the United States, Italy and Spain. PBMCs, B-cell-depleted T cells, or T cells were the source of the cDNA or gDNA that made up the material.

The authors' processing: Reference gene primer amplification gave nucleated cell count estimates. Assay used: immunoSEQ multiplex PCR; TCRdb lists only in-frame clones, some missing. That table gives V, J and clone size, and the DNA gave D and trimming. The sample includes hundreds of thousands of clones, more than 75% seen only once; the top ten take 1% to 1.5%. From germline, CDR1 is PRHDT and CDR2 FYEKMQ (reference sequence). The junction had 5 bases not matched to a gene; V was cut back by 5 bases and J by 6 bases. The CDR3 totals 14 residues. This sequence originates from a man between 65 and 79 years old with acute or convalescent COVID-19. What was sequenced was peripheral blood. The rearrangement links TRBV13 to TRBJ2-3, with TRBD2 matching 10 bases. CDR3 loop: CASSPLAGRDTQYF. Here the CDR3 DNA reads TGTGCCAGCAGCCCACTAGCGGGGAGGGATACGCAGTATTTT.